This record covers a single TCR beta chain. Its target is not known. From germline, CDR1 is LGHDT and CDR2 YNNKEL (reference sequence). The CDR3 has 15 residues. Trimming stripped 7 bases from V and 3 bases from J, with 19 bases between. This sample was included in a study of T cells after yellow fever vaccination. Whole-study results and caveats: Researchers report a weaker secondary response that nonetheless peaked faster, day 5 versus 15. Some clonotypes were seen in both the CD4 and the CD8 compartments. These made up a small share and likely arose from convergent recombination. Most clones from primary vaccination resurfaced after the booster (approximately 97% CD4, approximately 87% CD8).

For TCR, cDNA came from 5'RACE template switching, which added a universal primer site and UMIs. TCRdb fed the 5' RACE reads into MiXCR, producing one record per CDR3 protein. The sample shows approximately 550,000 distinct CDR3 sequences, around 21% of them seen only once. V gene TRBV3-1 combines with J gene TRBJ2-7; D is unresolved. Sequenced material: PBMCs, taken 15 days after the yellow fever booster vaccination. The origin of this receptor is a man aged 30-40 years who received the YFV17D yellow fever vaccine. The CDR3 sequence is CASTPESFRIYEQYF. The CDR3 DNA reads TGTGCCAGCACCCCTGAAAGCTTCAGGATCTACGAGCAGTACTTC.